Below, 10 T cell receptor beta chains from the same sample are listed, as sequenced in a study of cytomegalovirus exposure and HLA in healthy donors. Assay used: immunoSEQ multiplex PCR; TCRdb lists only in-frame clones, some missing. The sample holds fewer than 200,000 clones, roughly 86% seen once. The sample taken for sequencing was PBMCs. These receptors came from a man younger than 35 in good health and CMV-seropositive.

The gene calls are TRBV6-1 and TRBJ2-7; the D is unclear. Trimming took off 2 bases at V and 1 base at J, with 9 bases between the two ends. The germline CDR1 and CDR2 sequences are MNHNS and SASEGT. This CDR3 contains 14 residues. The CDR3 DNA reads TGTGCCAGCAGTGAACCTAGATTGTCCTACGAGCAGTACTTC. It specifies CASSEPRLSYEQYF.

V usage is TRBV7-9 and J usage is TRBJ2-1; possible D gene TRBD2, 6 bases. This CDR3 region has 15 residues. Germline V gene lookup returns CDR1 SEHNR and CDR2 FQNEAQ (reference sequence). The V end was cut by 4 bases, the J end by 4 bases, with 14 bases between. CDR3 in DNA: TGTGCCAGCAGCTCACCGGGAGACGGATACAATGAGCAGTTCTTC. This translates into CASSSPGDGYNEQFF.

Worth noting for this clone: Other DNA sequences from this sample encode an identical CDR3 as well. The genes are TRBV9 and TRBJ2-7; 9 bases line up with TRBD1. V was clipped by 4 bases and J by 7 bases; unmatched bases: 6. CDR1 and CDR2 from the germline V gene are SGDLS and YYNGEE. The CDR3 length is 13 residues. The CDR3 DNA sequence: TGTGCCAGCAGCCGGACAGGGGAACATGAGCAGTACTTC. It translates to CASSRTGEHEQYF.

This clone is a singleton in its sample. This chain connects TRBV19 to TRBJ2-3; 8 bases are shared with TRBD1. Germline V gene lookup returns CDR1 LNHDA and CDR2 SQIVND (reference sequence). This CDR3 is 14 amino acids long. V dropped 6 bases and J dropped 6; count of bases not matched to a gene: 8. CDR3 region: CASSKDRGLDTQYF. The CDR3 DNA is TGTGCCAGTAGCAAAGACAGGGGTCTCGATACGCAGTATTTT.

The genes are TRBV18 and TRBJ1-3, with TRBD1 matching over 7 bases. CDR1 KGHSH and CDR2 LQKENI come from the germline V gene. Trimming at V came to 3 bases and at J to 0 bases, leaving 2 bases not matched to a gene. The CDR3 loop spans 15 amino acids. CDR3 region: CASSPGQNSGNTIYF. In DNA, the CDR3 is TGTGCCAGCTCACCGGGACAGAACTCTGGAAACACCATATATTTT.

This chain links TRBV12-5 with TRBJ2-1; a possible D gene is TRBD1 (7 bases). The CDR3 runs to 16 residues. From germline, CDR1 is LGHNT and CDR2 FRNRAP. Trimming stripped 5 bases from V and 5 bases from J, with 19 bases between. The CDR3 bases are TGTGCTAGTGGTCGCGCGGGACAGCGCTGGAACAATGAGCAGTTCTTC. Translation gives CASGRAGQRWNNEQFF.

V is TRBV5-1 and J is TRBJ1-1; possibly TRBD1 for D (6 bases). There are 14 residues in the CDR3. The V gene lost 0 bases and the J gene lost 5 bases, with 11 bases spanning the gap. Germline CDR1 is SGHRS and CDR2 is YFSETQ. The CDR3 spells CASSLGGRGTEAFF. In DNA, the CDR3 is TGCGCCAGCAGCTTGGGGGGCAGGGGAACTGAAGCTTTCTTT. The full variable domain, rest sourced from reference TRBV5-1 and TRBJ1-1, is KAGVTQTPRYLIKTRGQQVTLSCSPISGHRSVSWYQQTPGQGLQFLFEYFSETQRNKGNFPGRFSGRQFSNSRSEMNVSTLELGDSALYLCASSLGGRGTEAFFGQGTRLTVV.

The chain has TRBV5-8 and TRBJ1-2; no clear D gene. This CDR3 comprises 15 residues. V dropped 1 base and J dropped 4 bases, with 14 bases sitting between them. CDR1 SGHTS and CDR2 YDEGEE come from the germline V gene. The CDR3 bases are TGTGCCAGCAGCTTGAATCCGGCAGGCTTCTATGGCTACACCTTC. This translates into CASSLNPAGFYGYTF.

This sequence joins TRBV10-2 and TRBJ2-7; 8 nucleotides align to TRBD2. The CDR3 consists of 16 residues. Trimming removed 5 bases from V and 3 bases from J; junction bases left unmatched: 12. Germline loops: CDR1 WSHSY, CDR2 SAAADI. The CDR3 loop reads CASSRGLAGFHYEQYF. The CDR3 bases are TGCGCCAGCAGTCGAGGACTAGCTGGTTTTCACTACGAGCAGTACTTC.

The chain uses TRBV2 and TRBJ1-4; 7 bases align to TRBD1. The CDR3 covers 14 residues. V was pared by 6 bases and J by 7 bases, with 8 bases of the junction left unmatched. The germline CDR1 and CDR2 sequences are SNHLY and FYNNEI. The CDR3, as DNA: TGTGCCAGCAGGAACAGGGGAGGAGGTGAAAAACTGTTTTTT. Amino acid sequence: CASRNRGGGEKLFF.